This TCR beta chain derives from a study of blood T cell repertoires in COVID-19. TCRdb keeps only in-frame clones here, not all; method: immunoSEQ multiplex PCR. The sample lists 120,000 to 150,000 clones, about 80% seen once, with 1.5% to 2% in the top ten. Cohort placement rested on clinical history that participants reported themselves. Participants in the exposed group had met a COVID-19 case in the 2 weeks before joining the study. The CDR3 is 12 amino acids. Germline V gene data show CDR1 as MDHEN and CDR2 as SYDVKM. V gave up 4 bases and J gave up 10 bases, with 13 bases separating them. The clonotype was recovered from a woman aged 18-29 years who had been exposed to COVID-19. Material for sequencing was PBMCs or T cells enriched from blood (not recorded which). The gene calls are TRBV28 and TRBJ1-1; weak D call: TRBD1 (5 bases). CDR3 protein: CASSSGGRGAFF. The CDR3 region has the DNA TGTGCCAGCAGTTCCGGGGGAAGGGGAGCTTTCTTT.